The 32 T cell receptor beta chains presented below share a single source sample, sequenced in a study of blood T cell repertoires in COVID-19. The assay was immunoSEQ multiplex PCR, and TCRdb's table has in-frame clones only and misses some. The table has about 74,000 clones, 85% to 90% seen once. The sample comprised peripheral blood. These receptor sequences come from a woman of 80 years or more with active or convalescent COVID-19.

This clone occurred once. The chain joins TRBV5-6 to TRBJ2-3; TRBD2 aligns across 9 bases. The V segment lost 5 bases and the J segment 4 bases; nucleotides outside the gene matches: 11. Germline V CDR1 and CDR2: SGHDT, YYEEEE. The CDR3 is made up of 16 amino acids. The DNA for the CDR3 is TGTGCCAGCAGTGGCCCGGGACTAGCATCCCCAGATACGCAGTATTTT. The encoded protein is CASSGPGLASPDTQYF.

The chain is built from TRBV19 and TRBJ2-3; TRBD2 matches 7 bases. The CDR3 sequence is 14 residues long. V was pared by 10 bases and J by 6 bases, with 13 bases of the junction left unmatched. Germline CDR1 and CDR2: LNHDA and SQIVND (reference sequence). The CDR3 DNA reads TGTGCCACCGCGACTAGCTCCCGGAGGGATACGCAGTATTTT. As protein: CATATSSRRDTQYF.

CDR3 DNA sequence: TGTGCCAGCAGCTTAGGTTCGCGACAACGCATGAACACTGAAGCTTTCTTT. Its protein product is CASSLGSRQRMNTEAFF. The rearrangement joins TRBV7-8 to TRBJ1-1; D is unresolved. The CDR3 has 17 residues. Germline lookup yields CDR1 SGHVS and CDR2 FQNEAQ. With 1 base removed from V and 0 bases from J, the gap between germline ends came to 15 bases. The whole variable domain, filled in from reference TRBV7-8 and TRBJ1-1, reads GAGVSQSPRYKVAKRGQDVALRCDPISGHVSLFWYQQALGQGPEFLTYFQNEAQLDKSGLPSDRFFAERPEGSVSTLKIQRTQQEDSAVYLCASSLGSRQRMNTEAFFGQGTRLTVV.

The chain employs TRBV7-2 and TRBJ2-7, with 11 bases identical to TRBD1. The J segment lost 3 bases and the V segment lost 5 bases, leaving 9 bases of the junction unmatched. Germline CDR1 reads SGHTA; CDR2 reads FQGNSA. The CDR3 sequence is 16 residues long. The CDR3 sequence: CASSRSGGQGGYEQYF. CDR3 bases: TGTGCCAGCAGCCGGAGTGGGGGACAGGGGGGCTACGAGCAGTACTTC.

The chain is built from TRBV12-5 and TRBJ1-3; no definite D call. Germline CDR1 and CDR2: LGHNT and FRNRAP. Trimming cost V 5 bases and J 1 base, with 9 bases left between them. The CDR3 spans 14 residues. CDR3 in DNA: TGTGCTAGTGGTCCCCCCCTTTCTGGAAACACCATATATTTT. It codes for CASGPPLSGNTIYF.

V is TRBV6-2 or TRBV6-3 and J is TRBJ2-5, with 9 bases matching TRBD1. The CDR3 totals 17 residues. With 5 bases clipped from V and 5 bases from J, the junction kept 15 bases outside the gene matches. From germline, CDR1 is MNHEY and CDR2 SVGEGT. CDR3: CASSKQAPGTGWETQYF. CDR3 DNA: TGTGCCAGCAGTAAGCAGGCGCCCGGGACAGGGTGGGAGACCCAGTACTTC.

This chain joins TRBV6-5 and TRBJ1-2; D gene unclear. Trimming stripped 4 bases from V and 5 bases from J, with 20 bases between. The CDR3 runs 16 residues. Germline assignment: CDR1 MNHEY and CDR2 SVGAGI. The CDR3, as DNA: TGTGCCAGCAGTTCTTCCCGAGGCACTCTGAGATATGGCTACACCTTC. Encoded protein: CASSSSRGTLRYGYTF.

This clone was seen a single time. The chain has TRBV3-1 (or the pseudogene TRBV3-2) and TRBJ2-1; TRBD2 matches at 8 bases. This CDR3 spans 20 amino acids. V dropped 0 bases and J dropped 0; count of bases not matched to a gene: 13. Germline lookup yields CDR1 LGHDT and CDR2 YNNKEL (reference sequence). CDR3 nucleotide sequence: TGTGCCAGCAGCCAAGATGGCGCGGGGGGCCTATTAAGCTCCTACAATGAGCAGTTCTTC. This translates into CASSQDGAGGLLSSYNEQFF.

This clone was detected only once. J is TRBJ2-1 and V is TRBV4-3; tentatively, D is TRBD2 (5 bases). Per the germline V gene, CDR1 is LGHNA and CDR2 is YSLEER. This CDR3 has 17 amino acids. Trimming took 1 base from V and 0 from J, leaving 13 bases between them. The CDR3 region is CASSQGSVARSYNEQFF. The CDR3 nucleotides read TGCGCCAGCAGCCAAGGTTCGGTAGCGCGCTCCTACAATGAGCAGTTCTTC.

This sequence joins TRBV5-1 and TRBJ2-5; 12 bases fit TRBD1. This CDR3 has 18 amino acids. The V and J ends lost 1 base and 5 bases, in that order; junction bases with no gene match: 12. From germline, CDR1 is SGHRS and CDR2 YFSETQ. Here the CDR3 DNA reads TGCGCCAGCAGCTTGAGGCGACAAGGGACAGGGGGCGGGGAGACCCAGTACTTC. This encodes CASSLRRQGTGGGETQYF.

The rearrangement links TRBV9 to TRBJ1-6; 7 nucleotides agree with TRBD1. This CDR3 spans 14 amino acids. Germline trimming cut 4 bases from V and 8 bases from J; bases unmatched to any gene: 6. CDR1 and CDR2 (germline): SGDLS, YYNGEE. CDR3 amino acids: CASSTTGWDSPLHF. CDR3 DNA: TGTGCCAGCAGCACGACAGGGTGGGATTCACCCCTCCACTTT.

This CDR3 is CASNQAGGQPQHF. CDR3 in DNA: TGTGCCAGCAATCAGGCAGGGGGTCAGCCCCAGCATTTT. The V and J genes are TRBV6-5 and TRBJ1-5; 7 bases match TRBD1. The ends lost 7 bases at V and 6 bases at J; junction bases unmatched: 6. CDR3 length equals 13 residues. Germline V gene data show CDR1 as MNHEY and CDR2 as SVGAGI.

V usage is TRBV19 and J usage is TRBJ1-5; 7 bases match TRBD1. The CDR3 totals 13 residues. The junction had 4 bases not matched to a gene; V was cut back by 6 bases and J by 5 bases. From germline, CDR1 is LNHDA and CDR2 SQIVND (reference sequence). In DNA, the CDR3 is TGTGCCAGTAGCGGGACAGTAGATCAGCCCCAGCATTTT. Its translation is CASSGTVDQPQHF. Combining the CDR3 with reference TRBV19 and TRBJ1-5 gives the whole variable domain DGGITQSPKYLFRKEGQNVTLSCEQNLNHDAMYWYRQDPGQGLRLIYYSQIVNDFQKGDIAEGYSVSREKKESFPLTVTSAQKNPTAFYLCASSGTVDQPQHFGDGTRLSIL.

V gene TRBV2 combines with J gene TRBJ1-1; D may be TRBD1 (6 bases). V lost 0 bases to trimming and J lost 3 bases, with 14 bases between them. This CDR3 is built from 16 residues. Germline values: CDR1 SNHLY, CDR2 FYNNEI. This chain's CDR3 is CASSEAGARSDTEAFF. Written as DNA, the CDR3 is TGTGCCAGCAGTGAAGCGGGGGCGCGATCGGACACTGAAGCTTTCTTT.

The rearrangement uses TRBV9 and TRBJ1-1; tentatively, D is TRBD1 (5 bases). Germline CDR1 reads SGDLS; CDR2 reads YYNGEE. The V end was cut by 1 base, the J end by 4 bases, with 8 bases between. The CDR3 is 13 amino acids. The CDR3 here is CASSVQGITEAFF. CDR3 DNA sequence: TGTGCCAGCAGCGTACAGGGTATCACTGAAGCTTTCTTT.

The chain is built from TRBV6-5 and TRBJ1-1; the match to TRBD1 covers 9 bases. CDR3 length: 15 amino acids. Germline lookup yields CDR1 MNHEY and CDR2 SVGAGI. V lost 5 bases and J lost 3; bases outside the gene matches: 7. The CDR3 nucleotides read TGTGCCAGCAGTCTGCCGGGGGACAGGGACACTGAAGCTTTCTTT. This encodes CASSLPGDRDTEAFF.

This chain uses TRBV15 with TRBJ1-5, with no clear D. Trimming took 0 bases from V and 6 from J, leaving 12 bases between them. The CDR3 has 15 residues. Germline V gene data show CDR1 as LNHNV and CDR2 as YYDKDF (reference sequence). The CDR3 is CATSRDYGETQPQHF. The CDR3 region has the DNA TGTGCCACCAGCAGAGATTACGGGGAGACTCAGCCCCAGCATTTT.

The CDR3 spells CASSPSLGRENIQYF. CDR3 bases: TGTGCCAGCTCACCCTCCTTGGGGAGAGAAAACATTCAGTACTTC. The chain joins TRBV18 to TRBJ2-4, with D possibly TRBD2 on 5 matching bases. Germline V gives CDR1 KGHSH, CDR2 LQKENI. The germline V and J ends were trimmed by 3 bases and 5 bases, with 14 bases remaining between them. The CDR3 has 15 amino acids. Complete variable domain (other parts from reference TRBV18 and TRBJ2-4): NAGVMQNPRHLVRRRGQEARLRCSPMKGHSHVYWYRQLPEEGLKFMVYLQKENIIDESGMPKERFSAEFPKEGPSILRIQQVVRGDSAAYFCASSPSLGRENIQYFGAGTRLSVL.

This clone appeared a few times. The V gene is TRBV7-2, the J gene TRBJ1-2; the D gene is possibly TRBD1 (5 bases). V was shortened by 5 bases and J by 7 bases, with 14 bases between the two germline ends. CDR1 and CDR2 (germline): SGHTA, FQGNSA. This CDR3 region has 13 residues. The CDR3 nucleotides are TGTGCCAGCAGCGCAAGTACAGGCCCTGGCTACACCTTC. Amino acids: CASSASTGPGYTF.

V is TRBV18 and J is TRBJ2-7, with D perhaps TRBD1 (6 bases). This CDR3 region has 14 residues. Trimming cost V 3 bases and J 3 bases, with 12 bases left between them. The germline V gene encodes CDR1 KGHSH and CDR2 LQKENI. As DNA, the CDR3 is TGTGCCAGCTCACCCTCACAGGGCGACTACGAGCAGTACTTC. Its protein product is CASSPSQGDYEQYF.

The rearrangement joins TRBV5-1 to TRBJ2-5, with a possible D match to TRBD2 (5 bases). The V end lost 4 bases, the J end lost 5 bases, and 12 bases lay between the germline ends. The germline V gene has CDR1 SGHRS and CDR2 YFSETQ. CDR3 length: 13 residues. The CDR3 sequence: CASSDGMSETQYF. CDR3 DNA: TGCGCCAGCAGCGACGGGATGTCGGAGACCCAGTACTTC.

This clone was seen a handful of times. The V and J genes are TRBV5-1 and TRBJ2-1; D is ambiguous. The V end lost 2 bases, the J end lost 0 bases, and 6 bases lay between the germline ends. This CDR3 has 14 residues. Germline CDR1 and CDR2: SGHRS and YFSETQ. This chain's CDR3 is CASSFRSSYNEQFF. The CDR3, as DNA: TGCGCCAGCAGCTTCCGGAGCTCCTACAATGAGCAGTTCTTC.

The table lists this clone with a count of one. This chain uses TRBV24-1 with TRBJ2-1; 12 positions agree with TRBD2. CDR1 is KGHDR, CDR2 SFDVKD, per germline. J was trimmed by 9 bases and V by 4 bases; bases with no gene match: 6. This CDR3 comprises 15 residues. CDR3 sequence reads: CATSDPQTSGSEQFF. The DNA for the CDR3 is TGTGCCACCAGTGACCCTCAGACTAGCGGGAGTGAGCAGTTCTTC.

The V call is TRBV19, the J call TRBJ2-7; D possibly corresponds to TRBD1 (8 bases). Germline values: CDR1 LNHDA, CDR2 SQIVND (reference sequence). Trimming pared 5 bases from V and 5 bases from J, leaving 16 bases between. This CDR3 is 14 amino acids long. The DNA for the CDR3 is TGTGCCAGTAGTGGGAGGACAGGGAGGGACGAGCAGTACTTC. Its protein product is CASSGRTGRDEQYF.

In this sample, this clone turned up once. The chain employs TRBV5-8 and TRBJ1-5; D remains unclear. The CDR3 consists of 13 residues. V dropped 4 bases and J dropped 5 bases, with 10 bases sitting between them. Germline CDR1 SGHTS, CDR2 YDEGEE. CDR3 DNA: TGTGCCAGCAGCCCGTACAGTGATCAGCCCCAGCATTTT. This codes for CASSPYSDQPQHF.

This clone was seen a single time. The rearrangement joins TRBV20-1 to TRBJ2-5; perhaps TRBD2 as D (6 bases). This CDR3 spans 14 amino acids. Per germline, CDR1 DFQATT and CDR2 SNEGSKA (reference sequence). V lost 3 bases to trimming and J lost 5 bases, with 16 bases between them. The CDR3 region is CSASGPPAGETQYF. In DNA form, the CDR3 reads TGCAGTGCTAGTGGGCCCCCGGCGGGGGAGACCCAGTACTTC.

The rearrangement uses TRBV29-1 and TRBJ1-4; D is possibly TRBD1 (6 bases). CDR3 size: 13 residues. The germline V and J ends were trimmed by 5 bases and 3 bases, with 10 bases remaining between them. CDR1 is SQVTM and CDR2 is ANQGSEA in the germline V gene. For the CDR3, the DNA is TGCAGCGTTCGACAGGAGGCTAATGAAAAACTGTTTTTT. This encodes CSVRQEANEKLFF.

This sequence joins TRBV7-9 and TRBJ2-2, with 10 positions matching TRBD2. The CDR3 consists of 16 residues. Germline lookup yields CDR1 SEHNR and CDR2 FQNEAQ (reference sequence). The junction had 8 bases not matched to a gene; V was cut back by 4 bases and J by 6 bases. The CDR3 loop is CASSSGASGSSGELFF. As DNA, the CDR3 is TGTGCCAGCAGCTCCGGGGCTAGCGGGAGCTCCGGGGAGCTGTTTTTT.

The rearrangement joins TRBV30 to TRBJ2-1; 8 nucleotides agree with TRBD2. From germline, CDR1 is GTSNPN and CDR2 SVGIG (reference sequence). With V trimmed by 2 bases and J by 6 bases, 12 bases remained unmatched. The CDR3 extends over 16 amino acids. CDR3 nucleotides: TGTGCCTGGAGTCCCACTAGCGGAGGAATATCCAATGAGCAGTTCTTC. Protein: CAWSPTSGGISNEQFF.

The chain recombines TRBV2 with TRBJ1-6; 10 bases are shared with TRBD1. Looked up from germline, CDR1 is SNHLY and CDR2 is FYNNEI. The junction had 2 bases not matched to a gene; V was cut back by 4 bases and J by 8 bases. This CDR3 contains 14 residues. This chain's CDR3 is CASSGDRGYSPLHF. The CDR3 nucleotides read TGTGCCAGCAGTGGGGACAGGGGTTATTCACCCCTCCACTTT. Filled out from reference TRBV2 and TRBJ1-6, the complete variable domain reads EPEVTQTPSHQVTQMGQEVILRCVPISNHLYFYWYRQILGQKVEFLVSFYNNEISEKSEIFDDQFSVERPDGSNFTLKIRSTKLEDSAMYFCASSGDRGYSPLHFGNGTRLTVT.

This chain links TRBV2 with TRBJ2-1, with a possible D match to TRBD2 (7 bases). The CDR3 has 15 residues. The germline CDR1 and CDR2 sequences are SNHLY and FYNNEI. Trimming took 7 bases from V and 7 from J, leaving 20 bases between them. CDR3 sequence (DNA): TGTGCCAGCAATGAGGGGGGGAGGGGGGCGAATGAGCAGTTCTTC. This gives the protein CASNEGGRGANEQFF.

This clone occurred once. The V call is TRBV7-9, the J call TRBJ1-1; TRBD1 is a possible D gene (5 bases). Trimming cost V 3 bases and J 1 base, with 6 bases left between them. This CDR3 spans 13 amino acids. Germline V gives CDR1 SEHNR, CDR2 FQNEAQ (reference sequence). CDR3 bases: TGTGCCAGCAGCTTGCAGGGGAACACTGAAGCTTTCTTT. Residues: CASSLQGNTEAFF. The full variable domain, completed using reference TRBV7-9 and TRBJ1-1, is DTGVSQNPRHKITKRGQNVTFRCDPISEHNRLYWYRQTLGQGPEFLTYFQNEAQLEKSRLLSDRFSAERPKGSFSTLEIQRTEQGDSAMYLCASSLQGNTEAFFGQGTRLTVV.